Listed below are T cell receptor beta chains from one sample, sequenced in a study of shared clonotypes between healthy human individuals. TCRdb's table, derived via immunoSEQ multiplex PCR, lists solely in-frame clones and lacks some. The sample shows 2 million to 2.5 million clones, around 90% of them seen only once. Sequencing input: naive CD4+ T cells from PBMCs. The receptors originated from a man aged 18 to 30 in good health. Some clones in this sample may be carry-over from other donors' samples. Each CDR3 is given with its conserved first and last residue. The D gene is left open where the match is weak. Clone size is stated in some rows and not others, as once, few, many or a class when expanded.

>TRBJ1-2|NA|few|TRBV2
CASRWTANYGYTF
TGTGCCAGCAGGTGGACAGCGAACTATGGCTACACCTTC
>TRBJ2-7|NA|NA|TRBV7-8
CASSLRGRGYYEQYF
TGTGCCAGCAGCTTACGGGGACGAGGATACTACGAGCAGTACTTC
>TRBJ2-2|NA|NA|TRBV5-1
CASSLFSQANTGELFF
TGCGCCAGCAGCTTGTTTAGCCAGGCGAACACCGGGGAGCTGTTTTTT
>TRBJ2-7|NA|NA|TRBV28
CASSLNSPLGQYF
TGTGCCAGCAGTTTGAACAGTCCCTTAGGGCAGTACTTT
>TRBJ2-6|NA|NA|TRBV30
CALVRQSSGANVLTF
TGTGCCTTGGTAAGACAGAGCTCTGGGGCCAACGTCCTGACTTTC
>TRBJ2-1|TRBD2|NA|TRBV7-2
CASTSPLRGRTYNEQFF
TGTGCCAGCACGTCCCCTCTCCGCGGGAGGACTTACAATGAGCAGTTCTTC
>TRBJ2-3|NA|NA|TRBV4-1
CASSPFRTDTQYF
TGCGCCAGCAGTCCGTTCCGCACAGATACGCAGTATTTT
>TRBJ1-4|NA|NA|TRBV7-2
CASRMGRSNEKLFF
TGTGCCAGCCGTATGGGACGGTCCAATGAAAAACTGTTTTTT
>TRBJ2-5|TRBD2|once|TRBV11-3
CASSRGLAGSQETQYF
TGTGCCAGCAGCCGTGGACTAGCGGGGAGCCAAGAGACCCAGTACTTC
>TRBJ1-2|NA|once|TRBV14
CASSQDWVGYGYTF
TGTGCCAGCAGCCAAGATTGGGTTGGCTATGGCTACACCTTC
>TRBJ2-2|NA|NA|TRBV4-1
CASSQPQALGELFF
TGCGCCAGCAGCCAACCTCAGGCTCTCGGGGAGCTGTTTTTT
>TRBJ2-7|NA|NA|TRBV19
CASKPRAKVTEQYF
TGTGCCAGTAAACCACGCGCGAAGGTAACTGAGCAGTACTTC
>TRBJ2-7|TRBD1|NA|TRBV6-1
CASSRQGEQQYF
TGTGCCAGCAGTAGACAGGGGGAGCAGCAGTACTTC
>TRBJ2-5|NA|NA|TRBV5-8
CASSLTYF
TGTGCCAGCAGCTTGACCTACTTC
>TRBJ2-1|TRBD1|NA|TRBV28
CASSLIGTGVNNEQFF
TGTGCCAGCAGTTTAATCGGGACAGGGGTAAACAATGAGCAGTTCTTC